What follows are 18 T cell receptor beta chains derived from one specimen sequenced in a study of human T cells and chemical hapten exposure. As to time point: pre-sensitization, week 0. Treatment defined: therapeutic diphenylcyclopropenone sensitization with weekly scalp DPC. One entry per CDR3 protein results from TCRdb running MiXCR on the RACE reads. The table lists fewer than 140,000 distinct CDR3 sequences, around 10% of them singletons. This material consisted of whole blood, taken in connection with sensitization to the hapten diphenylcyclopropenone (DPC). These receptors all come from a woman aged 45-59 years with alopecia areata. Some clones in this sample may be carry-over from other donors' samples.

This rearrangement joins TRBV24-1 to TRBJ1-2; D not resolved. This CDR3 region has 15 residues. Trimming pared 3 bases from V and 4 bases from J, leaving 14 bases between. In germline, CDR1 is KGHDR, CDR2 SFDVKD. In nucleotides, the CDR3 is TGTGCCACCAGTGATAACCCTGGACGGAGCTATGGCTACACCTTC. Protein: CATSDNPGRSYGYTF.

This clonotype was recorded at least ten times. The chain uses TRBV27 and TRBJ1-6; perhaps TRBD1 as D (6 bases). This CDR3 spans 15 amino acids. V lost 5 bases, J lost 7 bases, and 15 bases lay in between. Germline CDR1 reads MNHEY; CDR2 reads SMNVEV (reference sequence). The CDR3 loop is CASSVGQLLNSPLHF. In DNA form, the CDR3 reads TGTGCCAGCAGTGTAGGACAGCTCCTAAATTCACCCCTCCACTTT.

A few counts support this clonotype. The V call is TRBV7-2, the J call TRBJ1-1; 10 nucleotides match TRBD1. The J segment lost 6 bases and the V segment lost 3 bases, leaving 4 bases of the junction unmatched. The CDR3 consists of 14 residues. Germline V gene sequence: CDR1 SGHTA, CDR2 FQGNSA. Here the CDR3 DNA reads TGTGCCAGCAGCTTGGGACAGGGGATCCCTGAAGCTTTCTTT. This gives the protein CASSLGQGIPEAFF.

Only a few counts were recorded for this clonotype. The gene calls are TRBV28 and TRBJ1-5; tentatively, D is TRBD1 (6 bases). V was shortened by 7 bases and J by 16 bases, with 20 bases between the two germline ends. Germline values: CDR1 MDHEN, CDR2 SYDVKM. The CDR3 has 12 amino acids. In nucleotides, the CDR3 is TGTGCCAGCACCCCCCCGGGGGCAGGGTTACATTTT. This codes for CASTPPGAGLHF.

The gene calls are TRBV19 and TRBJ2-5; no clear D gene. V lost 3 bases and J lost 2, with 10 bases in between. The CDR3 length is 14 residues. Germline V gene lookup returns CDR1 LNHDA and CDR2 SQIVND (reference sequence). The CDR3 is CASSIGHSQETQYF. The CDR3 DNA sequence: TGTGCCAGTAGTATCGGGCATTCTCAAGAGACCCAGTACTTC. The whole variable domain, remainder taken from reference TRBV19 and TRBJ2-5, is DGGITQSPKYLFRKEGQNVTLSCEQNLNHDAMYWYRQDPGQGLRLIYYSQIVNDFQKGDIAEGYSVSREKKESFPLTVTSAQKNPTAFYLCASSIGHSQETQYFGPGTRLLVL.

This clonotype occurred a few times. The CDR3 coding sequence is TGTGCCAGCAGCTTAGGGGACAGGGTGGAGACCCAGTACTTC. Encoded protein: CASSLGDRVETQYF. This chain uses TRBV7-6 with TRBJ2-5, with 9 bases matching TRBD1. This CDR3 has 14 residues. Trimming at V came to 1 base and at J to 5 bases, leaving 2 bases not matched to a gene. CDR1 and CDR2 (germline): SGHVS, FNYEAQ.

This clonotype was seen more than once but under ten times. This chain uses TRBV21-1 with TRBJ1-3. TRBV21-1 is described as a pseudogene. This CDR3 has 14 amino acids. The CDR3 DNA reads as TGTGCCAGCAGCGGTCAATCCTCTGGAAACACCATATATTTT. Translated, it gives CASSGQSSGNTIYF.

The CDR3, as DNA: TGTGCCAGCAGTGATACGGTATGGGATACGCAGTATTTT. The encoded protein is CASSDTVWDTQYF. The rearrangement links TRBV2 to TRBJ2-3, with no clear D. The CDR3 covers 13 residues. CDR1 is SNHLY and CDR2 is FYNNEI in the germline V gene. V lost 3 bases, J lost 6 bases, and 10 bases lay in between. The variable domain in full, completed from reference TRBV2 and TRBJ2-3, reads EPEVTQTPSHQVTQMGQEVILRCVPISNHLYFYWYRQILGQKVEFLVSFYNNEISEKSEIFDDQFSVERPDGSNFTLKIRSTKLEDSAMYFCASSDTVWDTQYFGPGTRLTVL.

This chain joins TRBV29-1 and TRBJ1-1; a possible D gene is TRBD1 (5 bases). The germline V and J ends were trimmed by 0 bases and 11 bases, with 10 bases remaining between them. Germline V gene sequence: CDR1 SQVTM, CDR2 ANQGSEA. The CDR3 covers 11 residues. The CDR3: CSVEEQGGAFF. The CDR3 bases are TGCAGCGTTGAAGAGCAGGGCGGGGCTTTCTTT.

This clonotype has a count of ten or more. The gene calls are TRBV20-1 and TRBJ2-5; D is unclear. CDR1 is DFQATT, CDR2 SNEGSKA, per germline (reference sequence). Trimming pared 5 bases from V and 3 bases from J, leaving 10 bases between. CDR3 size: 12 residues. The CDR3 region is CSADHGEETQYF. For the CDR3, the DNA is TGCAGTGCTGACCATGGGGAAGAGACCCAGTACTTC.

The genes are TRBV25-1 and TRBJ2-7, with TRBD1 matching over 7 bases. V gave up 4 bases and J gave up 6 bases; unmatched junction bases: 12. The germline V gene has CDR1 MGHDK and CDR2 SYGVNS. The CDR3 spans 15 residues. Here the CDR3 reads CASSGVDRDASEQYF. The CDR3 DNA reads as TGTGCCAGCAGTGGAGTAGACAGGGACGCCAGCGAGCAGTACTTC.

This clonotype was picked up many times. V gene TRBV4-2 combines with J gene TRBJ2-3; D is possibly TRBD1 or TRBD2 (5 bases each). The CDR3 loop spans 16 amino acids. V gave up 6 bases and J gave up 4 bases, with 20 bases separating them. Germline lookup yields CDR1 LGHNA and CDR2 YNFKEQ. CDR3 sequence reads: CASRSGRARGADTQYF. Written as DNA, the CDR3 is TGTGCCAGCAGGTCGGGACGTGCCCGGGGCGCAGATACGCAGTATTTT.

This clonotype has only a few counts. This sequence joins TRBV5-1 and TRBJ2-1; 7 nucleotides align to TRBD1. CDR1 is SGHRS and CDR2 is YFSETQ in the germline V gene. V dropped 4 bases and J dropped 10; count of bases not matched to a gene: 11. The CDR3 is made up of 14 amino acids. The CDR3 loop is CASSPGTARGEQFF. The CDR3 nucleotides read TGCGCCAGCAGCCCAGGGACAGCCAGAGGGGAGCAGTTCTTC.

V and J are TRBV6-1 and TRBJ1-5; TRBD1 matches 9 bases. The CDR3 has 15 residues. The junction had 8 bases not matched to a gene; V was cut back by 6 bases and J by 5 bases. The germline gives CDR1 MNHNS, CDR2 SASEGT. The DNA of the CDR3 is TGTGCCAGCAGCGCGGACAGGGGATTCGATCAGCCCCAGCATTTT. Translated, it gives CASSADRGFDQPQHF.

The rearrangement links TRBV5-8 to TRBJ2-3, with 9 bases aligning to TRBD2. V shed 4 bases, J shed 2 bases, and the junction held 11 bases outside the gene matches. CDR3 length equals 17 residues. Germline CDR1 reads SGHTS; CDR2 reads YDEGEE. The CDR3 spells CASSPGLTSGPTDTQYF. In nucleotides, the CDR3 is TGTGCCAGCAGCCCTGGGCTGACTAGCGGCCCCACAGATACGCAGTATTTT. The complete variable domain, with remaining parts taken from reference TRBV5-8 and TRBJ2-3, reads EAGVTQSPTHLIKTRGQQATLRCSPISGHTSVYWYQQALGLGLQFLLWYDEGEERNRGNFPPRFSGRQFPNYSSELNVNALELEDSALYLCASSPGLTSGPTDTQYFGPGTRLTVL.

The chain joins TRBV11-2 to TRBJ2-4; the match to TRBD2 covers 13 bases. The germline V gene has CDR1 SGHAT and CDR2 FQNNGV. This CDR3 comprises 14 residues. Trimming took 6 bases from V and 8 from J; bases not matched to a gene: 4. CDR3 region: CASSELAGGDIQYF. The CDR3 coding sequence is TGTGCCAGCAGTGAACTAGCGGGAGGGGACATTCAGTACTTC.

The sample holds a few counts of this clonotype. The CDR3 sequence is CSARVAGRDDYGYTF. CDR3 bases: TGCAGTGCTAGAGTCGCGGGCAGGGACGACTATGGCTACACCTTC. This rearrangement joins TRBV20-1 to TRBJ1-2, with D maybe TRBD1 (5 bases). The CDR3 sequence is 15 residues long. Germline V lookup: CDR1 DFQATT, CDR2 SNEGSKA (reference sequence). V dropped 1 base and J dropped 3 bases, with 15 bases sitting between them.

In this sample, this clonotype turned up a few times. The chain links TRBV6-2 or TRBV6-3 to TRBJ2-7; 9 positions agree with TRBD1. The CDR3 runs to 15 residues. Per germline, CDR1 MNHEY and CDR2 SVGEGT. V lost 5 bases and J lost 5; bases outside the gene matches: 10. CDR3 sequence: CASSTPGTGRHEQYF. CDR3 sequence (DNA): TGTGCCAGCAGTACCCCCGGGACAGGGCGGCACGAGCAGTACTTC.